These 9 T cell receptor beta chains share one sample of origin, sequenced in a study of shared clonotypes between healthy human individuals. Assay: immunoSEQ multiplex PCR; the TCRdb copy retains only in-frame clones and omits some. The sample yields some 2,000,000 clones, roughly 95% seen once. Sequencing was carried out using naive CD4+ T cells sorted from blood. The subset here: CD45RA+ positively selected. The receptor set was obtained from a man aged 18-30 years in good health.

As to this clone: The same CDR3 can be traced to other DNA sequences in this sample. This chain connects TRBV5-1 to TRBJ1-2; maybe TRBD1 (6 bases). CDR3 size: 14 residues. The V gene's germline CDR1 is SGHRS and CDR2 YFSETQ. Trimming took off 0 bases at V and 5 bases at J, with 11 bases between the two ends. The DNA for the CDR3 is TGCGCCAGCAGCTTGGGGCAGGGGCTGTATGGCTACACCTTC. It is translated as CASSLGQGLYGYTF.

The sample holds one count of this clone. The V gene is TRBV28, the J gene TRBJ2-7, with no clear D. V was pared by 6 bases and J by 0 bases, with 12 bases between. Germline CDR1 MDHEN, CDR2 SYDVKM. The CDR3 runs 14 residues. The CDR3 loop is CASRTIKGSYEQYF. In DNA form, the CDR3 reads TGTGCCAGCAGGACGATTAAGGGCTCCTACGAGCAGTACTTC.

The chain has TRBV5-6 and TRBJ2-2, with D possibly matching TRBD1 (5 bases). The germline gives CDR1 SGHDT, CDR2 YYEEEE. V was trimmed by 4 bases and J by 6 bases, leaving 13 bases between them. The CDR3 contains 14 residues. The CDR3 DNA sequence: TGTGCCAGCAGCCCGGACAAACCCCCCGGGGAGCTGTTTTTT. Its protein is CASSPDKPPGELFF.

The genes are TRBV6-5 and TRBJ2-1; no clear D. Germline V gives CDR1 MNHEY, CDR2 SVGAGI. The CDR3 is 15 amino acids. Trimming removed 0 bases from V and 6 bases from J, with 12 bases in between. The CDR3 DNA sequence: TGTGCCAGCAGTTACTCCGGCGGCCTTGGCAATGAGCAGTTCTTC. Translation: CASSYSGGLGNEQFF.

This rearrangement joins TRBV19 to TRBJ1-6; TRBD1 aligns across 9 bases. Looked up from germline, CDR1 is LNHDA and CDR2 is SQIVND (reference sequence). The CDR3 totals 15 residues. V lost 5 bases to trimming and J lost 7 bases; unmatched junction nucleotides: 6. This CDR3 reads CASSVGQGVNSPLHF. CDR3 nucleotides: TGTGCCAGTAGTGTGGGACAGGGAGTCAATTCACCCCTCCACTTT.

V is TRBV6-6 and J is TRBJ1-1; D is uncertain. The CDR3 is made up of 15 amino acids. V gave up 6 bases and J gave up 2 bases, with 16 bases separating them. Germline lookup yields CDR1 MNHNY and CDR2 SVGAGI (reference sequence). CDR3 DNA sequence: TGTGCCAGCAGCCCTCTTGACGGTGTAAACACTGAAGCTTTCTTT. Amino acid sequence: CASSPLDGVNTEAFF.

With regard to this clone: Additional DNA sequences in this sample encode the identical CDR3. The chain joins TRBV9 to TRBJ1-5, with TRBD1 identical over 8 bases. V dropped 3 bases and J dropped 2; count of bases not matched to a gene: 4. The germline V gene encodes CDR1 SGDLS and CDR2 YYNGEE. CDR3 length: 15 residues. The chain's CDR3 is CASSEGTGGNQPQHF. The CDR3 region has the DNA TGTGCCAGCAGCGAGGGGACAGGTGGCAATCAGCCCCAGCATTTT.

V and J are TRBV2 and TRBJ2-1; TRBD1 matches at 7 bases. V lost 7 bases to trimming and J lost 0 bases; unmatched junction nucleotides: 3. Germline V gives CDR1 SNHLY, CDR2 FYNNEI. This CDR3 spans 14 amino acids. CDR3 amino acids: CASIDRASYNEQFF. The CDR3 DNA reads TGTGCCAGCATAGACAGGGCCTCCTACAATGAGCAGTTCTTC.

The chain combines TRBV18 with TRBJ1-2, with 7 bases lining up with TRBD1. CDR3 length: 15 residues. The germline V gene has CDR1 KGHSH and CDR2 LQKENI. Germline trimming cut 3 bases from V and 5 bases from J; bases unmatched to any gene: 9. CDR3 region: CASSPAFGTEYGYTF. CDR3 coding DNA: TGTGCCAGCTCACCTGCCTTCGGGACAGAGTATGGCTACACCTTC.